This T cell receptor (beta chain) was documented in a study of beta chain features in type 1 diabetes. Expressed TCRB transcripts were sequenced after all isolated RNA was converted to cDNA. Sequencing was performed with immunoSEQ multiplex PCR; in TCRdb, only in-frame clones are kept and a portion is missing. The sample lists about 900,000 clones, around a sixth occurring once. The germline V gene has CDR1 MDHEN and CDR2 SYDVKM. This CDR3 spans 16 amino acids. V gave up 1 base and J gave up 4 bases, with 16 bases separating them. All sorted populations exceeded 95% purity. The specimen was naive CD4+ T cells from blood. This rearrangement joins TRBV28 to TRBJ1-1; possible D gene TRBD1, 5 bases. The clonotype originates from a woman aged 18-29 years in good health. The CDR3, as DNA: TGTGCCAGCAGTTTATATGGTGGTGGGGGAGGCACTGAAGCTTTCTTT. Translated, it gives CASSLYGGGGGTEAFF.